These 22 T cell receptor beta chains originate from one sample sequenced in a study of T cell changes during pregnancy in multiple sclerosis. Assay: immunoSEQ multiplex PCR; the TCRdb copy retains only in-frame clones and omits some. The table records roughly 110,000 clones, approximately 90% of them present only once. The material was peripheral blood, obtained after pregnancy. Receptor source: a female donor with multiple sclerosis, enrolled in a pregnancy study.

The chain recombines TRBV5-6 with TRBJ2-1, with 8 positions matching TRBD1. Germline loops: CDR1 SGHDT, CDR2 YYEEEE. This CDR3 has 15 amino acids. Trimming cost V 5 bases and J 0 bases; bases outside gene matches: 4. The CDR3 DNA sequence: TGTGCCAGCAGATCGGACAGGGTCTCCTACAATGAGCAGTTCTTC. Its protein is CASRSDRVSYNEQFF.

This sequence joins TRBV2 and TRBJ2-6; the D is unclear. The V gene's germline CDR1 is SNHLY and CDR2 FYNNEI. The CDR3 extends over 15 amino acids. Trimming left V 4 bases short and J 0 bases short, with 7 bases between. The CDR3, as DNA: TGTGCCAGCAGTGGCCGCGTCTCTGGGGCCAACGTCCTGACTTTC. It yields the protein CASSGRVSGANVLTF.

The genes are TRBV7-9 and TRBJ1-1, with unresolved D. V was trimmed by 0 bases and J by 8 bases, leaving 10 bases between them. Germline CDR1 reads SEHNR; CDR2 reads FQNEAQ (reference sequence). The CDR3 totals 13 residues. The CDR3 protein is CASSLAPGLEAFF. As DNA, the CDR3 is TGTGCCAGCAGCTTAGCCCCAGGATTAGAAGCTTTCTTT.

This clone was picked up a small number of times. V gene TRBV4-1 combines with J gene TRBJ2-5, with 8 bases matching TRBD2. The J segment lost 4 bases and the V segment lost 0 bases, leaving 7 bases of the junction unmatched. The V gene's germline CDR1 is MGHRA and CDR2 YSYEKL. The CDR3 is made up of 16 amino acids. The CDR3 reads CASSQDGASGRETQYF. The CDR3 region has the DNA TGCGCCAGCAGCCAAGATGGGGCTAGCGGGCGAGAGACCCAGTACTTC.

V usage is TRBV11-2 and J usage is TRBJ2-2; no clear D. CDR1 and CDR2 (germline): SGHAT, FQNNGV. V lost 0 bases to trimming and J lost 4 bases, with 9 bases between them. This CDR3 contains 15 residues. The CDR3 sequence: CASSLEVRITGELFF. CDR3 nucleotides: TGTGCCAGCAGCTTAGAGGTGCGGATCACCGGGGAGCTGTTTTTT.

The rearrangement joins TRBV5-1 to TRBJ2-5; no definite D call. V dropped 1 base and J dropped 4 bases, with 14 bases sitting between them. The CDR3 is 15 amino acids. Germline-derived CDR1 and CDR2 are SGHRS and YFSETQ. The CDR3 reads CASSLRQVFGETQYF. The CDR3 coding sequence is TGCGCCAGCAGCTTGAGGCAGGTCTTTGGAGAGACCCAGTACTTC.

The V call is TRBV2, the J call TRBJ1-2; a weak D match, TRBD1 (6 bases). V was trimmed by 2 bases and J by 8 bases, leaving 9 bases between them. The CDR3 has 12 residues. CDR1 is SNHLY, CDR2 FYNNEI, per germline. The CDR3 DNA reads TGTGCCAGCAGTGAACAGGGGTTCGGCTACACCTTC. It is translated as CASSEQGFGYTF.

The sample holds a few counts of this clone. V is TRBV30 and J is TRBJ1-5; 7 positions match TRBD1. Germline CDR1 and CDR2: GTSNPN and SVGIG (reference sequence). The CDR3 loop spans 12 amino acids. The ends lost 3 bases at V and 4 bases at J; junction bases unmatched: 0. CDR3 sequence (DNA): TGTGCCTGGAGGACAGGGAATCAGCCCCAGCATTTT. This codes for CAWRTGNQPQHF.

The chain combines TRBV9 with TRBJ2-3; D ambiguous. This CDR3 is built from 13 residues. The germline V gene has CDR1 SGDLS and CDR2 YYNGEE. Trimming took off 4 bases at V and 10 bases at J, with 16 bases between the two ends. The CDR3 here is CASSPLWSRAQYF. In DNA form, the CDR3 reads TGTGCCAGCAGCCCACTATGGTCCCGCGCGCAGTATTTT.

CDR3 DNA: TGTGCCATCAGCCGGGGGGGGGCTAGCACAGATACGCAGTATTTT. Its protein product is CAISRGGASTDTQYF. The chain employs TRBV10-3 and TRBJ2-3; 8 bases are shared with TRBD2. This CDR3 spans 15 amino acids. The trim removed 6 bases at V and 0 bases at J, leaving 5 bases unmatched. In germline, CDR1 is ENHRY, CDR2 SYGVKD.

The chain has TRBV5-6 and TRBJ2-5, with 9 bases identical to TRBD1. Germline V gene data show CDR1 as SGHDT and CDR2 as YYEEEE. V was pared by 0 bases and J by 2 bases, with 2 bases of the junction left unmatched. This CDR3 is built from 15 residues. The CDR3 sequence is CASSLAGQGQETQYF. The DNA for the CDR3 is TGTGCCAGCAGCTTGGCGGGACAGGGTCAAGAGACCCAGTACTTC.

The J gene is TRBJ2-1, the V gene TRBV19; TRBD2 matches 12 bases. With V trimmed by 7 bases and J by 4 bases, 5 bases remained unmatched. The CDR3 covers 15 residues. Per germline, CDR1 LNHDA and CDR2 SQIVND (reference sequence). The CDR3 coding sequence is TGTGCCAGTAAATGGACTAGCGGGAAATACAATGAGCAGTTCTTC. This encodes CASKWTSGKYNEQFF.

The CDR3 reads CASSLLAGGGNEQFF. For the CDR3, the DNA is TGTGCCAGCAGCTTATTAGCGGGGGGAGGGAATGAGCAGTTCTTC. The V and J genes are TRBV9 and TRBJ2-1; TRBD2 aligns across 10 bases. CDR3 length: 15 amino acids. Per the germline V gene, CDR1 is SGDLS and CDR2 is YYNGEE. Trimming cost V 4 bases and J 7 bases; bases outside gene matches: 8. The variable domain in full, completed from reference TRBV9 and TRBJ2-1, reads DSGVTQTPKHLITATGQRVTLRCSPRSGDLSVYWYQQSLDQGLQFLIQYYNGEERAKGNILERFSAQQFPDLHSELNLSSLELGDSALYFCASSLLAGGGNEQFFGPGTRLTVL.

V gene TRBV9 combines with J gene TRBJ2-1; tentative D call: TRBD2 (6 bases). Per germline, CDR1 SGDLS and CDR2 YYNGEE. This CDR3 spans 15 amino acids. Trimming left V 0 bases short and J 10 bases short, with 17 bases between. The CDR3: CASSVGPRLGLEQFF. In nucleotides, the CDR3 is TGTGCCAGCAGCGTAGGCCCCCGACTAGGTTTGGAGCAGTTCTTC.

The CDR3 loop reads CASSGRRQGLYEQYF. CDR3 in DNA: TGTGCCAGCAGTGGTAGGCGACAGGGACTTTACGAGCAGTACTTC. V gene TRBV2 combines with J gene TRBJ2-7, with TRBD1 as a possible D gene (7 bases). Germline V CDR1 and CDR2: SNHLY, FYNNEI. V was trimmed by 4 bases and J by 4 bases, leaving 17 bases between them. This CDR3 region has 15 residues.

This chain uses TRBV4-1 with TRBJ2-3; the match to TRBD2 covers 9 bases. CDR1 is MGHRA, CDR2 YSYEKL, per germline. The length of the CDR3 is 16 residues. J gave up 4 bases and V 1 base, and 6 bases lay outside the gene matches. The DNA of the CDR3 is TGCGCCAGCAGCCAAGCTAGCGGGACGGGTCCAGATACGCAGTATTTT. It is translated as CASSQASGTGPDTQYF.

A single count supports this clone. This chain connects TRBV7-3 to TRBJ2-7, with D perhaps matching TRBD2 (5 bases). CDR1 is SGHTA and CDR2 is FQGTGA in the germline V gene. The germline V and J ends were trimmed by 2 bases and 2 bases, with 13 bases remaining between them. CDR3 length equals 15 residues. The CDR3 spells CASSLEPGTAYEQYF. CDR3 nucleotide sequence: TGTGCCAGCAGCTTAGAACCGGGAACAGCCTACGAGCAGTACTTC.

Only one count was recorded for this clone. The rearrangement joins TRBV7-2 to TRBJ2-7; 9 bases are a match to TRBD2. The length of the CDR3 is 15 residues. Trimming removed 5 bases from V and 4 bases from J; junction bases left unmatched: 9. Germline CDR1 is SGHTA and CDR2 is FQGNSA. In DNA form, the CDR3 reads TGTGCCAGCAGCCCCCGGGTAGCGGGGGTATACGAGCAGTACTTC. Translation gives CASSPRVAGVYEQYF.

A single count supports this clone. This chain joins TRBV5-4 and TRBJ2-2, with 7 nucleotides matching TRBD2. Germline loops: CDR1 SGHNT, CDR2 YYREEE (reference sequence). V lost 1 base to trimming and J lost 3 bases; unmatched junction nucleotides: 3. The CDR3 extends over 15 amino acids. This CDR3 is CASSLFAGDTGELFF. The CDR3 DNA reads as TGTGCCAGCAGCTTGTTTGCGGGGGACACCGGGGAGCTGTTTTTT.

V gene TRBV28 combines with J gene TRBJ2-3, with 7 positions matching TRBD2. V shed 4 bases, J shed 6 bases, and the junction held 7 bases outside the gene matches. Looked up from germline, CDR1 is MDHEN and CDR2 is SYDVKM. The CDR3 extends over 14 amino acids. DNA for the CDR3: TGTGCCAGCAGTTCCCTAGCGGATGGCGATACGCAGTATTTT. It codes for CASSSLADGDTQYF.

This clone has just one count. DNA for the CDR3: TGTGCCAGCAGTCGCACCGGGGAGCTGTTTTTT. Translation gives CASSRTGELFF. The chain carries TRBV25-1 and TRBJ2-2; the D is unclear. The germline V gene has CDR1 MGHDK and CDR2 SYGVNS. The CDR3 runs to 11 residues. V was cut by 5 bases and J by 4 bases, with 2 bases left in between.

The genes are TRBV4-2 and TRBJ2-3; 15 bases are a match to TRBD2. The CDR3 runs to 16 residues. Trimming cost V 4 bases and J 3 bases; bases outside gene matches: 2. Germline loops: CDR1 LGHNA, CDR2 YNFKEQ. In nucleotides, the CDR3 is TGTGCCAGCAGCCTTGGGACTAGCGGGGGGACAGATACGCAGTATTTT. Protein sequence: CASSLGTSGGTDTQYF.